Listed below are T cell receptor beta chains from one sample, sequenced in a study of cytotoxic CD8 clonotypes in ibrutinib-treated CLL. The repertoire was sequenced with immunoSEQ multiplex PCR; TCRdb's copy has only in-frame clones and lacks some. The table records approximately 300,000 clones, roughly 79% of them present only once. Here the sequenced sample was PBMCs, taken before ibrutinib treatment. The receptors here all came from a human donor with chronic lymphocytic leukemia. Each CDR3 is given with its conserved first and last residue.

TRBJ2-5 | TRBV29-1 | CSVVRGLAGVETQYF
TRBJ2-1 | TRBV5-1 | CASSLDSGNEQFF
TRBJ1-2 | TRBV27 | CASSLKPQGGNGYTF
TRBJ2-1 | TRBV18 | CASSPHSTITGGSYNEQFF
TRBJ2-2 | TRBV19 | CAGGGGSGELFF
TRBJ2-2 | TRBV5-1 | CASVRGSEVTGELFF
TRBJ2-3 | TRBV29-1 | CSVVVGLAGGSTDTQYF
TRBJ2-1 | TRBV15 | CATSRGTAYNEQFF
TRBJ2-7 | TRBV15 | CATSRDRDIVYEQYF
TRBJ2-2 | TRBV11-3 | CASSARRGELFF
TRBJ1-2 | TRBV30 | CAWGTGLGYGYTF
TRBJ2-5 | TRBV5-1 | CASSSDRYQETQYF
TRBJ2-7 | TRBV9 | CASSGGLAGTYEQYF
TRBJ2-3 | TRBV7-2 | CASSQLAGDRDTQYF
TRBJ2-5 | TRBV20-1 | CSARRGETQYF
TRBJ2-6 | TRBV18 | CASSMEAGGTGANVLTF
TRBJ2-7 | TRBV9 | CASSPTDRVLSYEQYF
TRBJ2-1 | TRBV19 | CASSPDYFPSNEQFF
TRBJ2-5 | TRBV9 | CASSVSGPYQETQYF
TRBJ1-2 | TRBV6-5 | CASSYGDYGYTF
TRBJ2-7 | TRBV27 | CASSLGGVSEQYF
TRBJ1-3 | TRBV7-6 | CASSLGQALSGNTIYF
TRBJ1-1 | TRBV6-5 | CASVRTLNTEAFF
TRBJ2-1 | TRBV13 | CASSFGLQGVGSYNEQFF
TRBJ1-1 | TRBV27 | CAGPRTLMNTEAFF
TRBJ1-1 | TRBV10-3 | CASIQGEGTEAFF
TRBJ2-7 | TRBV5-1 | CASSSLSDYEQYF
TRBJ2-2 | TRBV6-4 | CASRTASLTGELFF
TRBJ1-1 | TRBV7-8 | CASSLAGGLGNTEAFF
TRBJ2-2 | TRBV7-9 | CASSLFRGRVNTGELFF
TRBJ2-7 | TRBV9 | CASSVGERNEQYF
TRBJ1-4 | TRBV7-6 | CASSSNRQEVNEKLFF
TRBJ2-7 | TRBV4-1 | CASSLRTGSYEQYF
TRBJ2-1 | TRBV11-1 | CASSFRLAGGSGEQFF
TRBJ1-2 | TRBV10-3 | CAISEGQGAKGYTF
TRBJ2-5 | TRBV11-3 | CASSPGRAQETQYF
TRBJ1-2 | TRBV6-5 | CASSYSAGGYTF
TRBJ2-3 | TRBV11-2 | CASTLSGITQYF
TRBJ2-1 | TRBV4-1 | CASSQETSGRLYEQFF
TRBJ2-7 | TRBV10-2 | CASRTGNEQYF
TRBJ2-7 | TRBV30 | CAWSVRWREGPGEQYF
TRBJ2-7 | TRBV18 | CASSPGTGAEQYF
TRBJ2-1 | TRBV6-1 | CASSEAGWDEQFF
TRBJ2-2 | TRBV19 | CASSTLDTGELFF
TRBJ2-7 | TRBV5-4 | CASSLERNDEQYF
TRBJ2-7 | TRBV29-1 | CSVEEPPGQNEQYF
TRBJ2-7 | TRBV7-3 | CASSLYTGAGYEQYF
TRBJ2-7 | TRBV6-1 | CASSEGLSWSYEQYF
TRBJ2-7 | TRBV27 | CASSVAGALNEQYF
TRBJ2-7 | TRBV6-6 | CASSYPDVAGGREQYF
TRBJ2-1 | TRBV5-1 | CASSFRLTGGTNNEQFF
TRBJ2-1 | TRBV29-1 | CSVEGLAKEDNEQFF
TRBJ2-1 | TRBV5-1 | CASSGNSGIKNNEQFF
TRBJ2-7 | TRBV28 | CASTPSRGSSYEQYF
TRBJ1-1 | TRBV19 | CASRSSPGMRSRTEAFF
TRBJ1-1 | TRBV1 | CTSSQRMRDWNTEAFF
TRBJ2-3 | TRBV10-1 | CASTTELTDTQYF
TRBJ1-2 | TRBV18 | CASSPRSVPGNYGYTF
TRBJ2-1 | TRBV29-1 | CSVVPISGRTYNEQFF
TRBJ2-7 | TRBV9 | CASSKNQREAYEQYF